The clone carrying this TCR beta chain has just a few counts. Its matching antigen is unknown. The data were obtained in a study of T cells in Graves' hyperthyroidism and ophthalmopathy. Study results and limitations: A model using 13 V-J features told ophthalmopathy apart from stable hyperthyroidism.

Graves' hyperthyroidism showing no ophthalmopathy progression within 18 months was considered stable. Germline V gene data show CDR1 as KGHDR and CDR2 as SFDVKD. Germline trimming cut 5 bases from V and 4 bases from J; bases unmatched to any gene: 3. This CDR3 comprises 15 residues. From RNA transcripts, TCR beta CDR3 regions were amplified. A first-round RT-PCR of the TCR CDR3 used the HTBI primer set. TCRdb recomputed calls from the multiplex PCR reads with MiXCR, one row per CDR3 protein. The sample lists 800,000 or so distinct CDR3 sequences, 35% to 40% occurring once. The receptor's source is a man between 18 and 29 years old with Graves' hyperthyroidism. This rearrangement joins TRBV24-1 to TRBJ2-2, with 10 bases matching TRBD1. Sequencing used blood. CDR3 bases: TGTGCCACCAGTGCCCGGGACAGGGGCACCGGGGAGCTGTTTTTT. Translation: CATSARDRGTGELFF.